A selection of T cell receptor beta chains follows, all from one sample in a study of regulatory T cells in long-lasting Graves disease. TCRdb reprocessed the multiplex PCR reads via MiXCR and lists one record per CDR3 protein. The sample lists 540,000 or so distinct CDR3 sequences, approximately 13% seen once, with about 9.1% in the top ten. Separately, the same data were catalogued under a study of T cells in Graves' hyperthyroidism and ophthalmopathy.

The sample consisted of peripheral blood mononuclear cells (PBMCs), taken at new diagnosis, from a patient treated with antithyroid drugs. These receptors all come from a man between 25 and 39 years old with Graves disease. The CDR3 runs from the conserved cysteine through the conserved F or W. A D gene is named only where the DNA matches it firmly. For some rows the clone size is stated as once, few or many, or as a class when expanded; others skip it.

CDR3nt | CDR3aa | abundance | j_gene | v_gene | d_gene
TGCGCCAGCAGCGACGACGGACTAGTCAGCGGGGAGCTGTTTTTT | CASSDDGLVSGELFF | many | TRBJ2-2 | TRBV5-1 | TRBD2
TGTGCCTGGGGCCTAGGTGACAACACAGATACGCAGTATTTT | CAWGLGDNTDTQYF | NA | TRBJ2-3 | TRBV30 | NA
TGCAGTGCTAGTCCCGGGGGCCCCGTTTTAGAGCAGTACTTC | CSASPGGPVLEQYF | many | TRBJ2-7 | TRBV20-1 | NA
TGTGCCACCAGCAGGGTGACAGGGAATGAGCAGTACTTC | CATSRVTGNEQYF | few | TRBJ2-7 | TRBV15 | TRBD1
TGTGCCTGGACGACTAGCAACAATGAGCAGTTCTTC | CAWTTSNNEQFF | many | TRBJ2-1 | TRBV30 | TRBD2
TGTGCCAGCAACCAACAGGGCGGTGAGCAGTTCTTC | CASNQQGGEQFF | NA | TRBJ2-1 | TRBV9 | NA
TGTGCCAGCAGTTCGGGACAGGAACCCGGTTTTGGCAATCAGCCCCAGCATTTT | CASSSGQEPGFGNQPQHF | many | TRBJ1-5 | TRBV28 | TRBD1
TGTGCCCGTAGCCCGGGACCCGTGGGGGAGACCCAGTACTTC | CARSPGPVGETQYF | NA | TRBJ2-5 | TRBV2 | NA
TGTGCCAGCAGCTTAGAGTCCCATCAGCCCCAGCATTTT | CASSLESHQPQHF | many | TRBJ1-5 | TRBV11-2 | NA
TGTGCCAGCACTCCGGGGGGCGGCACCGGGGAGCTGTTTTTT | CASTPGGGTGELFF | many | TRBJ2-2 | TRBV18 | NA
TGTGCCAGCACAACAGGATCCGGGGAGCTGTTTTTT | CASTTGSGELFF | many | TRBJ2-2 | TRBV28 | NA
TGCAGTGCTAGAGGTAGAGGGAACACCGGGGAGCTGTTTTTT | CSARGRGNTGELFF | NA | TRBJ2-2 | TRBV20-1 | NA
TGTGCCAGCAGCTCGGACAGGGGAAATGAAAAACTGTTTTTT | CASSSDRGNEKLFF | many | TRBJ1-4 | TRBV7-9 | TRBD1
TGTGCCAGCAGCTTTATAATGGGAGTAAGCTCCTACAATGAGCAGTTCTTC | CASSFIMGVSSYNEQFF | many | TRBJ2-1 | TRBV7-9 | NA
TGTGCCAGCAGTGACCACACCGGGACGGGGGCGTACGAGCAGTACTTC | CASSDHTGTGAYEQYF | many | TRBJ2-7 | TRBV25-1 | NA
TGTGCCAGCAGCCCCCGGACAGGGATTATATACGAGCAGTACTTC | CASSPRTGIIYEQYF | many | TRBJ2-7 | TRBV11-1 | TRBD1
TGTGCCAGTACAGCAGGGGTGAATTCACCCCTCCACTTT | CASTAGVNSPLHF | few | TRBJ1-6 | TRBV19 | NA
TGCGCCAGCAGCCCAGGGATCACAGATACGCAGTATTTT | CASSPGITDTQYF | NA | TRBJ2-3 | TRBV5-1 | NA
TGTGCCTGGAGTGTTACGCAGTCCACCGGGGAGCTGTTTTTT | CAWSVTQSTGELFF | many | TRBJ2-2 | TRBV30 | NA
TGTGCCAGCAGGCGCCTCGGGACAGGAGGTCAGCCCCAGCATTTT | CASRRLGTGGQPQHF | many | TRBJ1-5 | TRBV6-1 | TRBD1
TGTGCCAGCAGTTTATCCCGGGGGGCCGTGTACGAGCAGTACTTC | CASSLSRGAVYEQYF | NA | TRBJ2-7 | TRBV27 | NA
TGTGCCAGTCGGACAGGCATTGTATCGGGGGCCAACGTCCTGACTTTC | CASRTGIVSGANVLTF | NA | TRBJ2-6 | TRBV27 | TRBD1
TGTGCCAGCAGTTCCCACGCGGGCAGCTCCTACAATGAGCAGTTCTTC | CASSSHAGSSYNEQFF | many | TRBJ2-1 | TRBV12-3/TRBV12-4 | NA
TGTGCCAGCTCCCTGGGACGGAAGCAAGAGACCCAGTACTTC | CASSLGRKQETQYF | NA | TRBJ2-5 | TRBV18 | NA
TGCAGTGCCTATGGACTAGCGGGTGGTGACGGGGAGCTGTTTTTT | CSAYGLAGGDGELFF | NA | TRBJ2-2 | TRBV20-1 | TRBD2
TGTGCCAGCAGCCAAGACCTGGGCTTGGAGACCCAGTACTTC | CASSQDLGLETQYF | many | TRBJ2-5 | TRBV14 | NA
TGTGCCAGCAGCCAGGTGTACGAGCAGTACTTC | CASSQVYEQYF | many | TRBJ2-7 | TRBV7-2 | NA
TGCAGTGCTGGCCCTCTAGCGGCCCAGGGGGAGACCCAGTACTTC | CSAGPLAAQGETQYF | many | TRBJ2-5 | TRBV20-1 | NA